This T cell receptor beta chain is drawn from a study of CD4 T cells in relation to SARS-CoV-2 and coronaviruses. Findings and limits, study-wide: Crossreactivity was assessed only for spike protein, not other viral proteins.

V was trimmed by 3 bases and J by 2 bases, leaving 7 bases between them. The CDR3 length is 13 residues. Looked up from germline, CDR1 is MGHDK and CDR2 is SYGVNS. Unexposed donor CD4+ T cells date from about 2011-2018, before the COVID-19 pandemic. After more than eight days of culture, CD4+ T cells were isolated. As cell numbers allowed, unexposed-donor CD4+ T cells faced SARS-CoV-2 S/N and four cold-coronavirus spikes. Each well had 1.5 million to 2.5 million PBMCs in about 5% human AB serum with IL-2. The table came from immunoSEQ multiplex PCR; TCRdb's copy has only in-frame clones and leaves some out. The data show tens of thousands of clones, more than 60% seen once. Worth noting for this clone: Its antigen is still unknown.

The material sequenced was CD4+ T cells from PBMCs, cultured in vitro. The chain carries TRBV25-1 and TRBJ1-1; D uncertain. The sequence derives from a human donor in good health. The CDR3 nucleotides are TGTGCCAGCAGTGACATCATAAACACTGAAGCTTTCTTT. Translation: CASSDIINTEAFF.